Described below is a single TCR beta chain sequence and its context. Antigen unknown. TCRdb itself ran the reads through MiXCR, one entry per CDR3 protein. In the table there are 340,000 or so distinct CDR3 sequences, 25% of which are singletons. This entry belongs to a study of T cell repertoires in cytomegalovirus infection. The overall study: Matching HLA type and CMV infection were both indicated by public TCR beta signatures.

The CDR3 spans 17 residues. The ends lost 1 base at V and 4 bases at J; junction bases unmatched: 10. Germline CDR1 MGHRA, CDR2 YSYEKL. The sequences come from cultured PBMCs, collected from culture after CMV antigen stimulation. The chain couples TRBV4-1 to TRBJ2-3; TRBD1 matches at 8 bases. The receptor comes from a human donor in good health (CMV status not recorded). Some clones in this sample may be carry-over from other donors' samples. In DNA, the CDR3 is TGCGCCAGCAGCCAAGTTGAGGGCAGGGGGCCCGCAGATACGCAGTATTTT. Translating gives CASSQVEGRGPADTQYF.